Sequencing of this T cell receptor beta chain was carried out in a study of cytomegalovirus exposure and HLA in healthy donors. Both 60 Vbeta primers and 13 Jbeta primers went into the PCR. Sequencing used immunoSEQ multiplex PCR; TCRdb keeps in-frame clones, though not all of them. The repertoire holds fewer than 150,000 clones, with about 74% as singletons. This clone showed up just a few times. Its antigen remains unknown. Broader study findings: Sequencing probably produced one cluster of sequence variants that were highly shared. Because they were indistinguishable, some V segments, including TRBV6-2 and TRBV6-3, were excluded. The study labeled more than 150 TCR beta chains cytomegalovirus-associated.

This CDR3 region has 13 residues. With 6 bases removed from V and 3 bases from J, the gap between germline ends came to 14 bases. Germline-derived CDR1 and CDR2 are SQVTM and ANQGSEA. Sequencing was carried out using PBMCs. The sequence was collected from a woman aged 45-60 years in good health and CMV-seronegative. The rearrangement links TRBV29-1 to TRBJ1-2, with D perhaps TRBD1 (6 bases). The CDR3: CSVTTGLDYGYTF. The DNA for the CDR3 is TGCAGCGTGACTACAGGGCTTGACTATGGCTACACCTTC. The full variable domain, rest sourced from reference TRBV29-1 and TRBJ1-2, is SAVISQKPSRDICQRGTSLTIQCQVDSQVTMMFWYRQQPGQSLTLIATANQGSEATYESGFVIDKFPISRPNLTFSTLTVSNMSPEDSSIYLCSVTTGLDYGYTFGSGTRLTVV.